These 14 T cell receptor beta chains share one sample of origin, sequenced in a study of blood T cell repertoires in COVID-19. Profiled with immunoSEQ multiplex PCR; TCRdb holds only in-frame clones, not every one. Here the sample spans about 220,000 clones, roughly 85% being singletons. Sequenced input: PBMCs or T cells enriched from blood (not recorded which). The receptors originated from a woman in her thirties or forties who had been exposed to COVID-19.

This clone has just one count. The chain uses TRBV10-3 and TRBJ1-5, with 11 bases identical to TRBD1. After removal of 3 bases from V and 6 bases from J, the junction contained 4 bases not matched to a gene. This CDR3 contains 15 residues. From germline, CDR1 is ENHRY and CDR2 SYGVKD. The CDR3 sequence: CAISDGGQGVQPQHF. The CDR3 nucleotides are TGTGCCATCAGTGATGGGGGACAGGGGGTTCAGCCCCAGCATTTT.

This rearrangement joins TRBV7-3 to TRBJ2-3; the D is unclear. The germline gives CDR1 SGHTA, CDR2 FQGTGA. V gave up 5 bases and J gave up 0 bases, with 9 bases separating them. This CDR3 has 14 residues. This chain's CDR3 is CASSPQSSTDTQYF. The CDR3 coding sequence is TGTGCCAGCAGCCCCCAAAGCAGCACAGATACGCAGTATTTT.

The J gene is TRBJ1-2, the V gene TRBV15, with TRBD1 identical over 8 bases. The CDR3 consists of 16 residues. Germline-derived CDR1 and CDR2 are LNHNV and YYDKDF (reference sequence). Losses at the gene ends were 3 bases for V and 4 bases for J; bases not matched to a gene: 10. The CDR3 DNA is TGTGCCACCAGCAGGTCAGGGGTGGGACAGGTCTATGGCTACACCTTC. This codes for CATSRSGVGQVYGYTF.

The V and J genes are TRBV6-2 or TRBV6-3 and TRBJ1-5, with D possibly matching TRBD1 (5 bases). The germline V and J ends were trimmed by 5 bases and 0 bases, with 8 bases remaining between them. Looked up from germline, CDR1 is MNHEY and CDR2 is SVGEGT. The length of the CDR3 is 14 residues. This chain's CDR3 is CASSIQDSNQPQHF. In DNA, the CDR3 is TGTGCCAGCAGTATACAGGATAGCAATCAGCCCCAGCATTTT.

The rearrangement uses TRBV6-5 and TRBJ2-7; D perhaps matches TRBD1 (6 bases). The CDR3 consists of 14 residues. Trimming removed 6 bases from V and 3 bases from J, with 15 bases in between. Germline CDR1 and CDR2: MNHEY and SVGAGI. This CDR3 is CASSPGDVDYEQYF. CDR3 DNA: TGTGCCAGCAGCCCAGGGGACGTCGACTACGAGCAGTACTTC.

V usage is TRBV18 and J usage is TRBJ1-2; 7 bases fit TRBD1. The CDR3 sequence is 14 residues long. The germline V gene has CDR1 KGHSH and CDR2 LQKENI. V shed 3 bases, J shed 7 bases, and the junction held 8 bases outside the gene matches. The chain's CDR3 is CASSPTGDYGGYTF. The CDR3 region has the DNA TGTGCCAGCTCACCCACAGGGGATTATGGTGGCTACACCTTC.

The chain joins TRBV18 to TRBJ2-6; 9 positions agree with TRBD1. V was clipped by 3 bases and J by 0 bases; unmatched bases: 3. Germline V gene lookup returns CDR1 KGHSH and CDR2 LQKENI. This CDR3 spans 17 amino acids. The CDR3 protein is CASSPTGGSSGANVLTF. The DNA for the CDR3 is TGTGCCAGCTCACCGACAGGGGGAAGCTCTGGGGCCAACGTCCTGACTTTC.

The rearrangement joins TRBV10-3 to TRBJ1-3; D call uncertain. Germline assignment: CDR1 ENHRY and CDR2 SYGVKD. This CDR3 is built from 16 residues. Trimming shortened V by 3 bases and J by 2 bases, and 14 bases separated the two germline ends. This CDR3 is CAISDPFAGPGNTIYF. CDR3 in DNA: TGTGCCATCAGTGACCCTTTTGCAGGTCCTGGAAACACCATATATTTT.

The rearrangement joins TRBV19 to TRBJ2-5; 8 nucleotides agree with TRBD1. The germline gives CDR1 LNHDA, CDR2 SQIVND (reference sequence). This CDR3 has 16 amino acids. V was pared by 2 bases and J by 6 bases, with 11 bases of the junction left unmatched. CDR3: CASSINEAGGFQTQYF. CDR3 in DNA: TGTGCCAGTAGTATAAATGAGGCAGGGGGCTTTCAGACCCAGTACTTC.

This chain joins TRBV30 and TRBJ1-6; a possible D gene is TRBD1 (6 bases). V lost 0 bases and J 9 bases, leaving 15 bases between the germline ends. The CDR3 is 15 amino acids. CDR1 is GTSNPN and CDR2 is SVGIG in the germline V gene (reference sequence). The DNA for the CDR3 is TGTGCCTGGAGTGTTAGGACAGTTATATCTTCACCCCTCCACTTT. This encodes CAWSVRTVISSPLHF.

This chain links TRBV7-2 with TRBJ2-7; D uncertain. Looked up from germline, CDR1 is SGHTA and CDR2 is FQGNSA. This CDR3 spans 15 amino acids. With 5 bases removed from V and 3 bases from J, the gap between germline ends came to 17 bases. CDR3 sequence: CASSPRKTTNYEQYF. CDR3 bases: TGTGCCAGCAGCCCACGAAAGACGACAAACTACGAGCAGTACTTC.

CDR3 in DNA: TGTGCCAGCAGCTTGGGTTCACAGGGCTACACCTTC. Amino acids: CASSLGSQGYTF. The V gene is TRBV5-6, the J gene TRBJ1-2; D not certain. Trimming took 0 bases from V and 8 from J, leaving 8 bases between them. Per germline, CDR1 SGHDT and CDR2 YYEEEE. The CDR3 runs 12 residues.

This sequence joins TRBV28 and TRBJ1-4, with D maybe TRBD1 (5 bases). V was cut by 5 bases and J by 5 bases, with 15 bases left in between. The CDR3 totals 15 residues. CDR1 and CDR2 from the germline V gene are MDHEN and SYDVKM. CDR3 in DNA: TGTGCCAGCAGTATAGGAGGGGCGAGGAATGAAAAACTGTTTTTT. It yields the protein CASSIGGARNEKLFF.

This chain uses TRBV21-1 with TRBJ2-2; the DNA was not compared with TRBD2, the D call given in the table. TRBV21-1 is a listed pseudogene. There are 18 residues in the CDR3. The CDR3 region is CASSPLPRGGGNTGELFF. CDR3 nucleotides: TGTGCCAGCAGCCCTTTACCTAGGGGCGGGGGGAACACCGGGGAGCTGTTTTTT.